A single sample gave rise to the 24 T cell receptor beta chains below, sequenced in a study of spatial heterogeneity in lung cancer. Time point given: blood at routine non-recurrence follow-up after resection. A single record per CDR3 protein comes from TCRdb applying MiXCR to the 5' RACE reads. Among 110,000 or so distinct CDR3 sequences listed, more than 10% were seen once. Sequences were derived from PBMCs, sampled at follow-up. These receptors all come from a female donor with early-stage non-small cell lung cancer.

This clonotype was observed at least ten times. The V call is TRBV20-1, the J call TRBJ1-1; D possibly corresponds to TRBD1 (5 bases). The germline CDR1 and CDR2 sequences are DFQATT and SNEGSKA (reference sequence). The CDR3 consists of 15 residues. V was trimmed by 3 bases and J by 1 base, leaving 15 bases between them. The CDR3, as DNA: TGCAGTGCTAGGGACCGACAGCTACCGAACACTGAAGCTTTCTTT. This encodes CSARDRQLPNTEAFF.

This chain joins TRBV2 and TRBJ2-1; 9 nucleotides match TRBD2. Per the germline V gene, CDR1 is SNHLY and CDR2 is FYNNEI. CDR3 length: 14 residues. The trim removed 6 bases at V and 5 bases at J, leaving 5 bases unmatched. Here the CDR3 reads CASRAREGHNEQFF. The CDR3 nucleotides are TGTGCCAGCAGGGCGCGGGAGGGCCACAATGAGCAGTTCTTC.

This clonotype was observed a few times. The chain joins TRBV2 to TRBJ1-5, with 10 bases fitting TRBD1. J gave up 7 bases and V 7 bases, and 10 bases lay outside the gene matches. This CDR3 comprises 15 residues. The V gene's germline CDR1 is SNHLY and CDR2 FYNNEI. CDR3: CASNRDRGQGQPQHF. For the CDR3, the DNA is TGTGCCAGCAATCGGGACAGGGGCCAGGGGCAGCCCCAGCATTTT.

This clonotype was counted a few times. The chain has TRBV18 and TRBJ2-2; perhaps TRBD1 as D (6 bases). The V gene lost 0 bases and the J gene lost 0 bases, with 11 bases spanning the gap. The CDR3 sequence is 17 residues long. Germline lookup yields CDR1 KGHSH and CDR2 LQKENI. The CDR3 DNA follows: TGTGCCAGCTCACCACCTCTGGGACAAACGAACACCGGGGAGCTGTTTTTT. Its translation: CASSPPLGQTNTGELFF. The full variable domain, its missing parts supplied by reference TRBV18 and TRBJ2-2, is NAGVMQNPRHLVRRRGQEARLRCSPMKGHSHVYWYRQLPEEGLKFMVYLQKENIIDESGMPKERFSAEFPKEGPSILRIQQVVRGDSAAYFCASSPPLGQTNTGELFFGEGSRLTVL.

The rearrangement uses TRBV28 and TRBJ1-2, with D uncertain. The CDR3 spans 14 residues. Deletions cut 10 bases from V and 4 bases from J, with 19 bases between. The germline CDR1 and CDR2 sequences are MDHEN and SYDVKM. The CDR3 spells CAILPTPDPYGYTF. DNA of the CDR3: TGTGCCATCCTGCCCACCCCAGATCCCTATGGCTACACCTTC.

This clonotype has a handful of counts. The chain has TRBV7-2 and TRBJ1-3; D is ambiguous. CDR1 and CDR2 (germline): SGHTA, FQGNSA. V shed 3 bases and J shed 0 bases, with 9 bases lying between them. The CDR3 extends over 15 amino acids. CDR3 sequence: CASSFSANSGNTIYF. The CDR3 bases are TGTGCCAGCAGCTTCTCTGCCAACTCTGGAAACACCATATATTTT.

This clonotype showed up just a few times. The V call is TRBV20-1, the J call TRBJ1-2, with unresolved D. The V gene's germline CDR1 is DFQATT and CDR2 SNEGSKA (reference sequence). V was pared by 3 bases and J by 7 bases, with 12 bases between. CDR3 length: 12 residues. The CDR3 sequence is CSASSGRSGYTF. The CDR3 DNA follows: TGCAGTGCTAGTTCGGGCAGATCTGGCTACACCTTC.

This clonotype has a count of ten or more. This rearrangement joins TRBV18 to TRBJ2-1; TRBD1 agrees at 8 bases. The CDR3 has 15 amino acids. CDR1 and CDR2 from the germline V gene are KGHSH and LQKENI. With 4 bases clipped from V and 2 bases from J, the junction kept 4 bases outside the gene matches. CDR3 in amino acids: CASSLGQGPYNEQFF. The DNA of the CDR3 is TGTGCCAGCTCACTCGGACAGGGTCCCTACAATGAGCAGTTCTTC.

This chain links TRBV27 with TRBJ2-3, with TRBD2 matching 9 bases. The CDR3 loop spans 15 amino acids. V shed 8 bases and J 3 bases; nucleotides not matched to a gene: 9. Germline CDR1 MNHEY, CDR2 SMNVEV (reference sequence). The CDR3, as DNA: TGTGCCAGCCGAAGAGCTAGCGGGAATACAGATACGCAGTATTTT. Translating gives CASRRASGNTDTQYF.

The sample holds a few counts of this clonotype. The V and J genes are TRBV5-1 and TRBJ1-1; D unclear. Trimming took off 0 bases at V and 0 bases at J, with 6 bases between the two ends. Germline V gene data show CDR1 as SGHRS and CDR2 as YFSETQ. The CDR3 is 14 amino acids. DNA of the CDR3: TGCGCCAGCAGCTTGGGTCGGTTGAACACTGAAGCTTTCTTT. Protein product: CASSLGRLNTEAFF.

This clonotype came up a few times. This rearrangement joins TRBV24-1 to TRBJ2-2; 7 bases match TRBD2. This CDR3 contains 16 residues. V was pared by 0 bases and J by 6 bases, with 6 bases of the junction left unmatched. Germline V CDR1 and CDR2: KGHDR, SFDVKD. In DNA, the CDR3 is TGTGCCACCAGTGATTTGGCTAGCGGTCCCGCCGGGGAGCTGTTTTTT. Encoded protein: CATSDLASGPAGELFF.

This clonotype was observed a handful of times. This chain connects TRBV27 to TRBJ2-4, with 8 positions matching TRBD1. V was pared by 2 bases and J by 5 bases, with 5 bases of the junction left unmatched. CDR1 and CDR2 from the germline V gene are MNHEY and SMNVEV (reference sequence). CDR3 length: 15 amino acids. DNA of the CDR3: TGTGCCAGCAGTTTACGGACAGGGAGCGAAAACATTCAGTACTTC. This gives the protein CASSLRTGSENIQYF.

This sequence joins TRBV29-1 and TRBJ2-1; 10 nucleotides match TRBD2. Unmatched junction bases numbered 9, after V lost 3 bases and J lost 7 bases. The CDR3 runs 15 residues. The germline V gene has CDR1 SQVTM and CDR2 ANQGSEA. The CDR3 reads CSVDGGLAAGNEQFF. The CDR3 bases are TGCAGCGTTGACGGTGGACTAGCGGCCGGGAATGAGCAGTTCTTC.

This clonotype showed up many times. This sequence joins TRBV5-6 and TRBJ2-3, with 11 bases that match TRBD2. The CDR3 sequence is 17 residues long. J lost 2 bases, V lost 0 bases, and 5 bases had no gene match. CDR1 SGHDT and CDR2 YYEEEE come from the germline V gene. The CDR3 DNA reads TGTGCCAGCAGCTTGGTTGAACTAGCGGGAGTCACAGATACGCAGTATTTT. This translates into CASSLVELAGVTDTQYF.

This clonotype was counted between two and nine times. The chain uses TRBV5-6 and TRBJ1-5, with TRBD1 matching over 11 bases. Germline V lookup: CDR1 SGHDT, CDR2 YYEEEE. The CDR3 covers 16 residues. V gave up 6 bases and J gave up 4 bases; unmatched junction bases: 9. CDR3 protein: CASIRTGGVGNQPQHF. CDR3 DNA sequence: TGTGCCAGCATCCGGACAGGGGGCGTTGGAAATCAGCCCCAGCATTTT.

This clonotype was counted once. Given the absence of the conserved phenylalanine or tryptophan at the CDR3 end, a read error is likely. The rearrangement links TRBV28 to TRBJ2-3, with TRBD2 matching over 8 bases. The germline gives CDR1 MDHEN, CDR2 SYDVKM. The CDR3 covers 15 residues. With 9 bases clipped from V and 4 bases from J, the junction kept 12 bases outside the gene matches. CDR3 region: CASLPGLDFPDTQYS. The CDR3 bases are TGTGCCAGTTTACCGGGACTAGACTTTCCAGATACGCAGTATTCT.

The rearrangement joins TRBV4-3 to TRBJ1-1; 7 bases agree with TRBD1. Germline trimming cut 0 bases from V and 2 bases from J; bases unmatched to any gene: 15. Germline assignment: CDR1 LGHNA and CDR2 YSLEER. The CDR3 has 19 amino acids. CDR3 in DNA: TGCGCCAGCAGCCAAGAGTACAACAGGGGCCCCCTTACAAACACTGAAGCTTTCTTT. Its protein product is CASSQEYNRGPLTNTEAFF.

This clonotype was seen only a few times. This chain connects TRBV19 to TRBJ2-3, with 8 bases aligning to TRBD1. The CDR3 runs to 16 residues. With V trimmed by 4 bases and J by 1 base, 7 bases remained unmatched. The germline V gene has CDR1 LNHDA and CDR2 SQIVND (reference sequence). The CDR3 DNA reads TGTGCCAGTAGTAACCGCCGGACAGGGCGCACAGATACGCAGTATTTT. Translated: CASSNRRTGRTDTQYF.

V usage is TRBV28 and J usage is TRBJ2-5; no reliable D call. From germline, CDR1 is MDHEN and CDR2 SYDVKM. With 6 bases removed from V and 3 bases from J, the gap between germline ends came to 20 bases. The CDR3 has 16 residues. CDR3 in amino acids: CASSPAAYPQKETQYF. The CDR3 DNA reads as TGTGCCAGCAGCCCCGCTGCCTACCCCCAGAAAGAGACCCAGTACTTC.

CDR3 bases: TGTGCCAGCAGTGCGGATTACGGGAATTCACCCCTCCACTTT. Protein product: CASSADYGNSPLHF. The rearrangement joins TRBV2 to TRBJ1-6, with D uncertain. The CDR3 extends over 14 amino acids. V was cut by 4 bases and J by 7 bases, with 11 bases left in between. The germline V gene has CDR1 SNHLY and CDR2 FYNNEI. The whole variable domain, filled in from reference TRBV2 and TRBJ1-6, reads EPEVTQTPSHQVTQMGQEVILRCVPISNHLYFYWYRQILGQKVEFLVSFYNNEISEKSEIFDDQFSVERPDGSNFTLKIRSTKLEDSAMYFCASSADYGNSPLHFGNGTRLTVT.

The rearrangement joins TRBV25-1 to TRBJ2-1, with 8 bases identical to TRBD2. Germline V gene data show CDR1 as MGHDK and CDR2 as SYGVNS. With 10 bases clipped from V and 7 bases from J, the junction kept 9 bases outside the gene matches. The CDR3 extends over 13 amino acids. Here the CDR3 reads CATWAGGYNEQFF. DNA for the CDR3: TGTGCCACGTGGGCGGGAGGATATAATGAGCAGTTCTTC.

The rearrangement links TRBV6-2 or TRBV6-3 to TRBJ1-3; D not resolved. The CDR3 loop spans 11 amino acids. Germline V gene sequence: CDR1 MNHEY, CDR2 SVGEGT. V lost 4 bases and J lost 7, with 5 bases in between. The CDR3 nucleotides are TGTGCCAGCAGTTGGAGGAACACCATATATTTT. Translating it yields CASSWRNTIYF.

The CDR3 nucleotides are TGTGCCAGCAGCGCGAGGGCTAGCCAGTCCAACGAGCAGTACTTC. Translating gives CASSARASQSNEQYF. V is TRBV9 and J is TRBJ2-7; D might be TRBD2 (5 bases). With 3 bases removed from V and 5 bases from J, the gap between germline ends came to 18 bases. The germline CDR1 and CDR2 sequences are SGDLS and YYNGEE. CDR3 size: 15 residues.

V gene TRBV29-1 combines with J gene TRBJ1-5, with 7 bases aligning to TRBD1. Germline V gene lookup returns CDR1 SQVTM and CDR2 ANQGSEA. V trimming: 5 bases; J trimming: 4 bases; junction bases outside the gene matches: 5. The CDR3 sequence is 13 residues long. CDR3: CSVRDSLNQPQHF. The CDR3 coding sequence is TGCAGCGTTAGGGACAGCCTTAATCAGCCCCAGCATTTT.